The T cell receptor (beta chain) under discussion was sequenced for a study of T cell responses to AZD1222 COVID-19 vaccine. Study outcomes and limitations: Reports indicate that nearly half of spike-specific TCRs are directed at unmutated variant regions. Spike-specific TCR breadth and depth rose after two AZD1222 doses. The donor group comprised mostly white British people and more females; the analysis possibly underestimated clonal diversity. Sampling captured repertoires only after the peak T cell response.

Turning to this clone: Antigen specificity is unknown.

The germline gives CDR1 LNHDA, CDR2 SQIVND (reference sequence). The V end was cut by 4 bases, the J end by 0 bases, with 15 bases between. There are 17 residues in the CDR3. Profiled with immunoSEQ multiplex PCR; TCRdb holds only in-frame clones, not every one. The sample includes 150,000 to 200,000 clones, 85% to 95% seen only once; the top ten take approximately 0.97%. The sequence was collected from an adult in good health. The rearrangement joins TRBV19 to TRBJ2-2; D is perhaps TRBD1 or TRBD2 (5 bases each). This specimen consisted of peripheral blood, obtained on day 0 of AZD1222 vaccination. The DNA of the CDR3 is TGTGCCAGTAGTAGGAGAGGGACCGGGACGAACACCGGGGAGCTGTTTTTT. Its translation is CASSRRGTGTNTGELFF.